One and the same sample provided the 9 T cell receptor beta chains below, sequenced in a study of early T cells in non-severe SARS-CoV-2 infection. TCRdb re-called the 5' RACE reads with MiXCR, one entry per CDR3 protein. The repertoire consists of 70,000 or so distinct CDR3 sequences, with about an eighth occurring once and the leading ten covering roughly 1.2%. The sequenced material came from whole blood. Receptor source: an adult who was a healthcare worker with PCR-confirmed SARS-CoV-2 infection or an uninfected control (not recorded which).

This clonotype was detected many times. This chain connects TRBV30 to TRBJ2-1; 8 bases agree with TRBD1. From germline, CDR1 is GTSNPN and CDR2 SVGIG (reference sequence). V trimming: 3 bases; J trimming: 3 bases; junction bases outside the gene matches: 7. The CDR3 totals 15 residues. CDR3 amino acids: CAWSRNRGYYNEQFF. Written as DNA, the CDR3 is TGTGCCTGGAGCCGGAACAGGGGGTACTACAATGAGCAGTTCTTC.

The V and J genes are TRBV7-8 and TRBJ2-3; possible D gene TRBD2, 6 bases. Trimming left V 2 bases short and J 2 bases short, with 14 bases between. The CDR3 has 16 amino acids. The germline V gene has CDR1 SGHVS and CDR2 FQNEAQ. As DNA, the CDR3 is TGTGCCAGCAGCTTATCGCATGCGGGACCCACAGATACGCAGTATTTT. It translates to CASSLSHAGPTDTQYF.

This clonotype was seen repeatedly, ten times or more. This rearrangement joins TRBV5-1 to TRBJ1-3; no reliable D call. The V gene lost 0 bases and the J gene lost 0 bases, with 10 bases spanning the gap. From germline, CDR1 is SGHRS and CDR2 YFSETQ. The CDR3 spans 16 residues. The CDR3 DNA sequence: TGCGCCAGCAGCTTGGGGGGAGTTAACTCTGGAAACACCATATATTTT. Protein product: CASSLGGVNSGNTIYF.

This clonotype showed up many times. The chain uses TRBV4-3 and TRBJ1-1, with D uncertain. Germline values: CDR1 LGHNA, CDR2 YSLEER. Trimming shortened V by 0 bases and J by 7 bases, and 27 bases separated the two germline ends. The CDR3 totals 19 residues. This chain's CDR3 is CASSQEGPTGDPGRGEAFF. The CDR3 region has the DNA TGCGCCAGCAGCCAAGAGGGCCCGACTGGGGATCCTGGGAGAGGTGAAGCTTTCTTT.

There are many counts of this clonotype. The gene calls are TRBV19 and TRBJ2-7; D is unresolved. This CDR3 is 15 amino acids long. Germline V gene lookup returns CDR1 LNHDA and CDR2 SQIVND (reference sequence). Trimming cost V 7 bases and J 0 bases, with 16 bases left between them. The CDR3 region is CASTPTRADSYEQYF. In DNA form, the CDR3 reads TGTGCCAGTACCCCAACCCGGGCAGACTCCTACGAGCAGTACTTC.

The CDR3: CASSARTGGGNTIYF. CDR3 in DNA: TGTGCCAGCAGCGCCAGGACAGGGGGCGGAAACACCATATATTTT. V gene TRBV9 combines with J gene TRBJ1-3; 11 bases fit TRBD1. CDR3 length equals 15 residues. Germline V gives CDR1 SGDLS, CDR2 YYNGEE. Trimming cost V 3 bases and J 4 bases; bases outside gene matches: 3.

This clonotype was picked up many times. This chain uses TRBV20-1 with TRBJ2-3; the match to TRBD2 covers 8 bases. Trimming removed 6 bases from V and 0 bases from J; junction bases left unmatched: 8. In germline, CDR1 is DFQATT, CDR2 SNEGSKA (reference sequence). CDR3 size: 15 residues. CDR3 sequence reads: CSALTASGSTDTQYF. In DNA form, the CDR3 reads TGCAGTGCCCTGACCGCTAGCGGGAGCACAGATACGCAGTATTTT.

This clonotype was recorded many times. The V gene is TRBV11-2, the J gene TRBJ2-3, with 9 positions matching TRBD1. The CDR3 runs 16 residues. CDR1 SGHAT and CDR2 FQNNGV come from the germline V gene. Losses at the gene ends were 8 bases for V and 10 bases for J; bases not matched to a gene: 19. CDR3 protein: CASGTHRGRKDMAQYF. The CDR3 DNA is TGTGCCAGCGGAACCCACAGGGGGCGGAAAGATATGGCGCAGTATTTT.

This clonotype showed up many times. The DNA for the CDR3 is TGTGCCAGCAGTGGAGACTCGCACCTGTACCAAGAGACCCAGTACTTC. Its translation: CASSGDSHLYQETQYF. This sequence joins TRBV2 and TRBJ2-5; D is uncertain. The V end lost 4 bases, the J end lost 0 bases, and 15 bases lay between the germline ends. Germline V gene sequence: CDR1 SNHLY, CDR2 FYNNEI. This CDR3 region has 16 residues. The variable domain in full, with the rest retrieved from reference TRBV2 and TRBJ2-5, is EPEVTQTPSHQVTQMGQEVILRCVPISNHLYFYWYRQILGQKVEFLVSFYNNEISEKSEIFDDQFSVERPDGSNFTLKIRSTKLEDSAMYFCASSGDSHLYQETQYFGPGTRLLVL.